This entry is about one T cell receptor (beta chain). Authors' processing steps: Amplification of reference gene primers provided the estimated nucleated cell counts. The protocol was immunoSEQ multiplex PCR, while the TCRdb copy is restricted to in-frame clones and leaves out a portion. V and J calls and clone size are given by that table; D and trimming were obtained from the DNA. The top ten clones hold 18% of a sample with tens of thousands of clones, around nine tenths of them seen once. Seattle participants joined during active infection and were tracked over time. This sample was taken from a study of blood T cell repertoires in COVID-19. The overall study: COVID-19 samples collected from the United States, Italy and Spain covered acute and convalescent phases.

The V end lost 3 bases, the J end lost 3 bases, and 9 bases lay between the germline ends. This CDR3 comprises 14 residues. The germline gives CDR1 SGHVS, CDR2 FNYEAQ. The chain recombines TRBV7-6 with TRBJ1-5; D is perhaps TRBD1 (5 bases). Sample: peripheral blood. The sequence was obtained from an older woman with COVID-19, enrolled during active disease. CDR3: CASSFQGLNQPQHF. CDR3 coding DNA: TGTGCCAGCAGCTTCCAGGGACTCAATCAGCCCCAGCATTTT.